This TCR beta chain comes out of a study of T cells in Graves' hyperthyroidism and ophthalmopathy. Amplification of TCR beta CDR3 regions used RNA as the template. Researchers ran a first-round RT-PCR on the TCR CDR3 using the HTBI primer set. In TCRdb, the multiplex PCR reads were re-called with MiXCR into one record per CDR3 protein. This table has approximately 300,000 distinct CDR3 sequences, approximately 17% appearing once. Hyperthyroidism had been newly diagnosed in patients aged 18 to 65, and its duration was under 2 months. The CDR3 covers 18 residues. Per the germline V gene, CDR1 is SEHNR and CDR2 is FQNEAQ (reference sequence). The V and J ends lost 4 bases and 1 base respectively, with 19 bases between them.

Sequenced sample: blood. The rearrangement joins TRBV7-9 to TRBJ2-2; D is perhaps TRBD2 (5 bases). The clonotype comes from a man aged 25 to 40 with Graves' hyperthyroidism. CDR3: CASSSKTTPWGNTGELFF. CDR3 nucleotide sequence: TGTGCCAGCAGCTCAAAGACTACCCCCTGGGGGAACACCGGGGAGCTGTTTTTT.